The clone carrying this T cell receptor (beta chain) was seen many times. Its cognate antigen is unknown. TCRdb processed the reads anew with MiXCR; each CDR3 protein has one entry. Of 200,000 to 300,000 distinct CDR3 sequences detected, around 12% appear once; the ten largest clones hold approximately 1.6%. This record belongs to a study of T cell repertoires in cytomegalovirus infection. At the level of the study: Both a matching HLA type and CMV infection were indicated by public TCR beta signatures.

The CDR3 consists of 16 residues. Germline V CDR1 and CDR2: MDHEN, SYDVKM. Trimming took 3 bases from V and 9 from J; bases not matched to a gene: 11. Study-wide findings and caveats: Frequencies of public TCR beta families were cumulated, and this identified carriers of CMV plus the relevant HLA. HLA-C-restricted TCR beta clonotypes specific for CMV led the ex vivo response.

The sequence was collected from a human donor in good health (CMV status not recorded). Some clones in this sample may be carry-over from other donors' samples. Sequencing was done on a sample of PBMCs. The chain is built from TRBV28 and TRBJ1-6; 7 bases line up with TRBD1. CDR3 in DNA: TGTGCCAGCAGTTTCTCGGGACAGCTGCTGGGTTCACCCCTCCACTTT. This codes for CASSFSGQLLGSPLHF. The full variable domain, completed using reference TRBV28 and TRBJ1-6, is DVKVTQSSRYLVKRTGEKVFLECVQDMDHENMFWYRQDPGLGLRLIYFSYDVKMKEKGDIPEGYSVSREKKERFSLILESASTNQTSMYLCASSFSGQLLGSPLHFGNGTRLTVT.